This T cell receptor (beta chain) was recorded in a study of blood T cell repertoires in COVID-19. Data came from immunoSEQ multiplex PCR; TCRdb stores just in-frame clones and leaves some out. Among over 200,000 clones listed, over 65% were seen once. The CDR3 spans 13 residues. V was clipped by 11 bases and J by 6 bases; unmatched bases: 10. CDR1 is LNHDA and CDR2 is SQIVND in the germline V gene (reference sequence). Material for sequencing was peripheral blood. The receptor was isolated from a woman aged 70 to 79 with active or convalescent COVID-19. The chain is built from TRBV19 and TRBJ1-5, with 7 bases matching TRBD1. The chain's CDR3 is CAGTRGLGQPQHF. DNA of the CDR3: TGTGCCGGCACAAGGGGGCTGGGTCAGCCCCAGCATTTT.